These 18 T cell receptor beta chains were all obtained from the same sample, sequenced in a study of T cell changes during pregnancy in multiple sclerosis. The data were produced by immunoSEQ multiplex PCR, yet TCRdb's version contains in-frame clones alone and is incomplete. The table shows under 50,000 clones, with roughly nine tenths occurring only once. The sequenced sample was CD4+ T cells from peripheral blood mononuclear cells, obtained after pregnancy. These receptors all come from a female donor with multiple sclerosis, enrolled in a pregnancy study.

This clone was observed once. CDR3 residues: CASSLVRYNEQFF. For the CDR3, the DNA is TGTGCCAGCAGCTTGGTCAGATACAATGAGCAGTTCTTC. The chain carries TRBV5-6 and TRBJ2-1; D is unresolved. The CDR3 runs to 13 residues. The V and J ends lost 0 bases and 4 bases respectively, with 5 bases between them. Germline CDR1 SGHDT, CDR2 YYEEEE.

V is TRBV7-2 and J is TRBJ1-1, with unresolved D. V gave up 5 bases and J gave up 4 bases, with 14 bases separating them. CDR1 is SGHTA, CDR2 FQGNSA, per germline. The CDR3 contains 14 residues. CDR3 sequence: CASSKSRSRTEAFF. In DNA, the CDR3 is TGTGCCAGCAGCAAAAGCCGAAGCCGCACTGAAGCTTTCTTT.

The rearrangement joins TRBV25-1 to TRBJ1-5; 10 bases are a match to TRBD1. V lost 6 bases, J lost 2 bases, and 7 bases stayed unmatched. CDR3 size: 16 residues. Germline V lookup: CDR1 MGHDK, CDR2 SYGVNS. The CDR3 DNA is TGTGCCAGCAGCGATGGACAGGGGGGACGCAATCAGCCCCAGCATTTT. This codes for CASSDGQGGRNQPQHF.

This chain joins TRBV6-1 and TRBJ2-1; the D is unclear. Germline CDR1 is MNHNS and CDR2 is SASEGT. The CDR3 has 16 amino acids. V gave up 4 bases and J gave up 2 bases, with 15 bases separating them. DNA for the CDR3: TGTGCCAGCAGTGCCCCCCCTTGGCCAGCCTACAATGAGCAGTTCTTC. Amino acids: CASSAPPWPAYNEQFF.

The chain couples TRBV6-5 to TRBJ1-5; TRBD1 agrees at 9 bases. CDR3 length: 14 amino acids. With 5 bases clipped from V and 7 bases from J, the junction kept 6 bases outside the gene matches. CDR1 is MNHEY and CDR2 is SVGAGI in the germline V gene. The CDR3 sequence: CASSLDRGGQPQHF. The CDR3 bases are TGTGCCAGCAGTCTGGACAGGGGAGGGCAGCCCCAGCATTTT.

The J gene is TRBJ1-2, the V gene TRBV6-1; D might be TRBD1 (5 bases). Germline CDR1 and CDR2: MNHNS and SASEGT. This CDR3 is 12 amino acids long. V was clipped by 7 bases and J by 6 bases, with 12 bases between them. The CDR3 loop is CASTSGNNGYTF. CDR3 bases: TGTGCCAGCACTTCAGGGAATAATGGCTACACCTTC.

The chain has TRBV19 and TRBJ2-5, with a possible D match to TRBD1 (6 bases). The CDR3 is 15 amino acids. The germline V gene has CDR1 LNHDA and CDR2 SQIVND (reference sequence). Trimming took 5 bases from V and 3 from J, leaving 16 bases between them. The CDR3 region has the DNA TGTGCCAGTAGTCGTACCGGGACAATGAAAGAGACCCAGTACTTC. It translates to CASSRTGTMKETQYF.

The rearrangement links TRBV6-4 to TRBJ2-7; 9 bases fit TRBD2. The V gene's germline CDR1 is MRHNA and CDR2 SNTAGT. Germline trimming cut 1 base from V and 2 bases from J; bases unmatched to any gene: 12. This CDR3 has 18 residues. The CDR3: CASSDYRASGAGPYEQYF. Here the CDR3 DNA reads TGTGCCAGCAGTGACTATAGGGCTAGCGGGGCGGGCCCCTACGAGCAGTACTTC.

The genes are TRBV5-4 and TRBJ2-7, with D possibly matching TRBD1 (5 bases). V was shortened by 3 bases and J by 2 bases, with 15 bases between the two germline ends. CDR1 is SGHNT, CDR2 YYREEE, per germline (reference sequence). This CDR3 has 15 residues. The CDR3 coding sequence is TGTGCCAGCAGCTCGGACCTCGGACAAACCTACGAGCAGTACTTC. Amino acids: CASSSDLGQTYEQYF.

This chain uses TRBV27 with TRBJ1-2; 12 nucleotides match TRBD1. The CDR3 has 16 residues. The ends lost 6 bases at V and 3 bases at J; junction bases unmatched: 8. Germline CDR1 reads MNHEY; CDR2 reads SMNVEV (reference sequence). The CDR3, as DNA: TGTGCCAGCAGAATCCGGGGGACAGGGGGCGACTATGGCTACACCTTC. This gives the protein CASRIRGTGGDYGYTF.

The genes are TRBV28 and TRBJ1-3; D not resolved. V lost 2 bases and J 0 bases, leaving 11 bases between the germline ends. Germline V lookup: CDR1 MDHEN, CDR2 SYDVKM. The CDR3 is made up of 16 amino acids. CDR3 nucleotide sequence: TGTGCCAGCAGTTTAGACATCCTAAGCTCTGGAAACACCATATATTTT. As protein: CASSLDILSSGNTIYF.

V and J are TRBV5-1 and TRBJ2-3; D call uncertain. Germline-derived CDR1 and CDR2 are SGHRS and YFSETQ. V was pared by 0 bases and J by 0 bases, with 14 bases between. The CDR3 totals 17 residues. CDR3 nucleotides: TGCGCCAGCAGCTTGGGGGTAGCCTCCACTAGCACAGATACGCAGTATTTT. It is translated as CASSLGVASTSTDTQYF.

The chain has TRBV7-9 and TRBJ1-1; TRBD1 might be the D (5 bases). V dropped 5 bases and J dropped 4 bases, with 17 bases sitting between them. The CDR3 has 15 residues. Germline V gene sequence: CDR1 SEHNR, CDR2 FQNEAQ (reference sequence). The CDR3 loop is CASSRPGTGSTEAFF. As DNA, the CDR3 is TGTGCCAGCAGCCGTCCCGGGACTGGGAGCACTGAAGCTTTCTTT.

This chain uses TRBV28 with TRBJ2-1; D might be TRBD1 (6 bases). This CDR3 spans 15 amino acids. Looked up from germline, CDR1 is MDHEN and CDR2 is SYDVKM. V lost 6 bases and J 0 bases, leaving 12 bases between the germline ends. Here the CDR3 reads CASRQDRTSYNEQFF. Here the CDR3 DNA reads TGTGCCAGCAGACAAGACAGGACCTCCTACAATGAGCAGTTCTTC.

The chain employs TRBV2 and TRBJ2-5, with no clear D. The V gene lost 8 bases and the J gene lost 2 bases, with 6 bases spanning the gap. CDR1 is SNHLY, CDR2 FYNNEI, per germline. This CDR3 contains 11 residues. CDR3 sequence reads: CASLLQETQYF. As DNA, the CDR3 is TGTGCCAGCTTATTACAAGAGACCCAGTACTTC.

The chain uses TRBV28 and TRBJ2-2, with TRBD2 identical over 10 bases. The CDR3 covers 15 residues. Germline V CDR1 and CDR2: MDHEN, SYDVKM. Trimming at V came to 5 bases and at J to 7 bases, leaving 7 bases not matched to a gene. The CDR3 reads CASSESGRAFGELFF. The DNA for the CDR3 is TGTGCCAGCAGTGAAAGCGGGAGGGCCTTCGGGGAGCTGTTTTTT.

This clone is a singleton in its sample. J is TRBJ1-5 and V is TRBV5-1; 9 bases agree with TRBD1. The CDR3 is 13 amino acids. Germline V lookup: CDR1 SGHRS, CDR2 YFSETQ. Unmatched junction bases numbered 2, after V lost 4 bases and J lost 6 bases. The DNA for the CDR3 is TGCGCCAGCAGCCCGGGACAGGGTCAGCCCCAGCATTTT. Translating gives CASSPGQGQPQHF.

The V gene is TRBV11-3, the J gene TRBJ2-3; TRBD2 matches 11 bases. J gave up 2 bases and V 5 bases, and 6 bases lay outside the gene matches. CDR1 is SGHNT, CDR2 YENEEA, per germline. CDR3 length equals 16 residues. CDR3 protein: CASSPGTSGLTDTQYF. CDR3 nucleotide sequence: TGTGCCAGCAGCCCCGGGACTAGCGGACTCACAGATACGCAGTATTTT.